This T cell receptor beta chain was identified in a study of T cells in Graves' hyperthyroidism and ophthalmopathy. Germline-derived CDR1 and CDR2 are DFQATT and SNEGSKA (reference sequence). The CDR3 runs 16 residues. J gave up 1 base and V 6 bases, and 10 bases lay outside the gene matches. In its sample, this clonotype was seen many times. TCR beta CDR3 regions were amplified from RNA transcripts. First-round RT-PCR targeting the TCR CDR3 was performed with the HTBI primer set. TCRdb recomputed calls from the multiplex PCR reads with MiXCR, one row per CDR3 protein. The sample includes around 440,000 distinct CDR3 sequences, 15% to 19% of them seen just once.

The chain joins TRBV20-1 to TRBJ2-7; 12 positions match TRBD2. The source of this sequence is a woman aged 18-35 years with Graves' hyperthyroidism. The sample consisted of blood. CDR3 sequence (DNA): TGCAGTGCCGGTTCCCTGACTAGCGGGGGATCCTACGAGCAGTACTTC. Translation: CSAGSLTSGGSYEQYF.